This record looks at one TCR beta chain sequence and its context. This sample stems from a study of blood T cell repertoires in COVID-19. For the study at large: The origin of the acute and convalescent COVID-19 samples was the United States, Italy and Spain. PBMCs, B-cell-depleted T cells, or T cells were the source of the cDNA or gDNA that made up the material.

V lost 0 bases and J lost 0, with 10 bases in between. Germline V CDR1 and CDR2: SGHRS, YFSETQ. The CDR3 covers 17 residues. Per the original data handling: Reference gene primer amplification gave nucleated cell count estimates. The table came from immunoSEQ multiplex PCR; TCRdb's copy has only in-frame clones and leaves some out. V and J calls and clone size come straight from that table; D and trimming were deduced from the DNA. In the table there are roughly 54,000 clones, 90% of which are singletons. Sequenced: peripheral blood. The source of this sequence is a man in his fifties or sixties with acute or convalescent COVID-19. The V and J genes are TRBV5-1 and TRBJ2-6; D perhaps matches TRBD1 (6 bases). CDR3: CASSLGQDNSGANVLTF. The DNA of the CDR3 is TGCGCCAGCAGCTTGGGACAGGACAACTCTGGGGCCAACGTCCTGACTTTC.